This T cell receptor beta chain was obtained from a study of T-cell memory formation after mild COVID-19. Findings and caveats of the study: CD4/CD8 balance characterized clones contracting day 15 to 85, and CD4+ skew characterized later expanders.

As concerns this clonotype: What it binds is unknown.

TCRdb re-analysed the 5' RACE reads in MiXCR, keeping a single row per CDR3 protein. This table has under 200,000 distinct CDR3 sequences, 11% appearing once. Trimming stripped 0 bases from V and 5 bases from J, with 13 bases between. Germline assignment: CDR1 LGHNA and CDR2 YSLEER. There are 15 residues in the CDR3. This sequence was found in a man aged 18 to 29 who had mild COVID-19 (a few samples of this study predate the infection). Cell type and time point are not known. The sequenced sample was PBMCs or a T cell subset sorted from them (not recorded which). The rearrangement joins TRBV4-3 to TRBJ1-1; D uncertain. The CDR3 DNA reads TGCGCCAGCAGCCAAGATTTGAACTTGATGACTGAAGCTTTCTTT. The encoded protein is CASSQDLNLMTEAFF.